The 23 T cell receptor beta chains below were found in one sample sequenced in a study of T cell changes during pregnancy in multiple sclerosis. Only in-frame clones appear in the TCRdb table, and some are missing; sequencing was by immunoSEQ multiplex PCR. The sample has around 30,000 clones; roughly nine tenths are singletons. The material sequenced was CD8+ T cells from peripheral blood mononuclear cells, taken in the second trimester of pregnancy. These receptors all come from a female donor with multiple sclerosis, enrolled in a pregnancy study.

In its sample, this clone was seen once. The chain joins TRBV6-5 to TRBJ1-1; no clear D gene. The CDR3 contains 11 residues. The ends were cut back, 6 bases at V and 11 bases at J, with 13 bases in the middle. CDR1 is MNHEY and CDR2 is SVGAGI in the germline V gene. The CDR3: CASRTSEMAFF. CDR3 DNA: TGTGCCAGCAGGACCTCGGAGATGGCTTTCTTT.

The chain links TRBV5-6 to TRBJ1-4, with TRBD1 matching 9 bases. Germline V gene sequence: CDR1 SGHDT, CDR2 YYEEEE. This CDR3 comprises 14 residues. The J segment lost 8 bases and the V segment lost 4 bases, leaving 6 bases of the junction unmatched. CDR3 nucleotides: TGTGCCAGCAGCATTGGACAGGGGCGGGAAAAACTGTTTTTT. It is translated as CASSIGQGREKLFF.

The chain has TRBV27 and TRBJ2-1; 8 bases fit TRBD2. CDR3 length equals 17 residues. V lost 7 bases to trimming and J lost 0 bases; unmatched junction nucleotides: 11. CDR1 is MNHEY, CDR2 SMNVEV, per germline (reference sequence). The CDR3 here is CASNPGRGASSYNEQFF. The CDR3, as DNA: TGTGCCAGCAATCCGGGGCGGGGGGCTAGCTCCTACAATGAGCAGTTCTTC.

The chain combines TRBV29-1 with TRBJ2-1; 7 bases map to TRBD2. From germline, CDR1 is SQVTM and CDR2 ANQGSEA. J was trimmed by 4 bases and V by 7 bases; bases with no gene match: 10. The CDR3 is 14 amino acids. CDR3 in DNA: TGCAGCGCGGAGGTCTCTAGCGGATACAATGAGCAGTTCTTC. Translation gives CSAEVSSGYNEQFF.

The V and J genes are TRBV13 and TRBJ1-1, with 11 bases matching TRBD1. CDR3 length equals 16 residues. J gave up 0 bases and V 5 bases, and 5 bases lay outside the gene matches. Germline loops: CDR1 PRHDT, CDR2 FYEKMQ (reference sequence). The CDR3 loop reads CASSPRDRGMNTEAFF. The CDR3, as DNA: TGTGCCAGCAGCCCACGGGACAGGGGGATGAACACTGAAGCTTTCTTT. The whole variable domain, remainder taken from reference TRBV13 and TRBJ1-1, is AAGVIQSPRHLIKEKRETATLKCYPIPRHDTVYWYQQGPGQDPQFLISFYEKMQSDKGSIPDRFSAQQFSDYHSELNMSSLELGDSALYFCASSPRDRGMNTEAFFGQGTRLTVV.

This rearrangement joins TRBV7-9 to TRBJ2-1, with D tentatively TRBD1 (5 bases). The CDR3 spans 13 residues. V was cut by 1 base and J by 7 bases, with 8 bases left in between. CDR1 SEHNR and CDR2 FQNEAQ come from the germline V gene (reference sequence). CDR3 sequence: CASSLGGWNEQFF. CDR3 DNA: TGTGCCAGCAGCTTAGGGGGCTGGAATGAGCAGTTCTTC.

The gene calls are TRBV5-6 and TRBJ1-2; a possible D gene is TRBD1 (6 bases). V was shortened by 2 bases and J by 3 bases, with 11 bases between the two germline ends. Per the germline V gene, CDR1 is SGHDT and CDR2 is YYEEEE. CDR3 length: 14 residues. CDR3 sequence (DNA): TGTGCCAGCAGCTTCCCAAGACAGGACTATGGCTACACCTTC. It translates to CASSFPRQDYGYTF.

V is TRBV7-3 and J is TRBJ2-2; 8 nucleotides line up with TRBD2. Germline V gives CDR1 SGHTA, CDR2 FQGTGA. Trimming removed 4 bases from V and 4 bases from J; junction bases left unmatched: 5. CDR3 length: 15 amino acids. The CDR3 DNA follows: TGTGCCAGCAGCTCACGGGAGGGGCCCACCGGGGAGCTGTTTTTT. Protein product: CASSSREGPTGELFF.

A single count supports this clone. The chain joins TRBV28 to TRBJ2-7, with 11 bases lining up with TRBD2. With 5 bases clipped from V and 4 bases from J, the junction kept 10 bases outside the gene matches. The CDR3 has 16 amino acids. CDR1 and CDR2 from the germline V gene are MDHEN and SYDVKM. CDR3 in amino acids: CASSSIAGGAWYEQYF. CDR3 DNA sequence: TGTGCCAGCAGTAGTATAGCGGGAGGGGCCTGGTACGAGCAGTACTTC.

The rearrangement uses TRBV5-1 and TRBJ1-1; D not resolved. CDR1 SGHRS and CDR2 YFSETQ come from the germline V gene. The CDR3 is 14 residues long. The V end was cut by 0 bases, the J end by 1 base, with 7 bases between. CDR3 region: CASSLDSSNTEAFF. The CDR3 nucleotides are TGCGCCAGCAGCTTGGACAGCTCGAACACTGAAGCTTTCTTT.

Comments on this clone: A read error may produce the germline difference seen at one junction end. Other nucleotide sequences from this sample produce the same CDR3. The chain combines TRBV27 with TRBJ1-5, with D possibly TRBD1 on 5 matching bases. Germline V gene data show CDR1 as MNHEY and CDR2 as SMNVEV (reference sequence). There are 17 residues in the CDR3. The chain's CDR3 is CASSLFPPEQGAQPQHF. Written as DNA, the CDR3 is TGCGCCAGCAGTTTATTCCCTCCCGAGCAGGGCGCTCAGCCCCAGCATTTT.

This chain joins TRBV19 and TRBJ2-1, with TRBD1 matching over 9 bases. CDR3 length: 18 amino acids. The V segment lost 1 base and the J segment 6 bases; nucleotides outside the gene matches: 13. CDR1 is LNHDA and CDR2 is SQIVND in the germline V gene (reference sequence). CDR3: CASSIVGAGTGWANEQFF. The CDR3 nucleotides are TGTGCCAGTAGTATAGTAGGGGCCGGGACAGGGTGGGCCAATGAGCAGTTCTTC.

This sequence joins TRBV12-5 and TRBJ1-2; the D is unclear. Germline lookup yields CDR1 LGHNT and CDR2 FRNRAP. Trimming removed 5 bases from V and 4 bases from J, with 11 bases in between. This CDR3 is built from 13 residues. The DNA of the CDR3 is TGTGCTAGTGGTAAGGACGGACTCTATGGCTACACCTTC. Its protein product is CASGKDGLYGYTF.

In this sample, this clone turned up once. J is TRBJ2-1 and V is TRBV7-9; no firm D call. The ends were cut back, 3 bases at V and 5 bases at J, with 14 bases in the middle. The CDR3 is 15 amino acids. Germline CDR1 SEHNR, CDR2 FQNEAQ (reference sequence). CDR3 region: CASSLVFSTHNEQFF. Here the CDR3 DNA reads TGTGCCAGCAGCTTGGTTTTTAGTACCCACAATGAGCAGTTCTTC. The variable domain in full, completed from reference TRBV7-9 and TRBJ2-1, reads DTGVSQNPRHKITKRGQNVTFRCDPISEHNRLYWYRQTLGQGPEFLTYFQNEAQLEKSRLLSDRFSAERPKGSFSTLEIQRTEQGDSAMYLCASSLVFSTHNEQFFGPGTRLTVL.

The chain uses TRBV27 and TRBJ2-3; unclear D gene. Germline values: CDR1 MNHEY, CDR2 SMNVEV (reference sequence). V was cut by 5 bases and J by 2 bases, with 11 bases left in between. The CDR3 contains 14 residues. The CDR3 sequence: CASSALEATDTQYF. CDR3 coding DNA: TGTGCCAGCAGTGCCCTCGAGGCCACAGATACGCAGTATTTT.

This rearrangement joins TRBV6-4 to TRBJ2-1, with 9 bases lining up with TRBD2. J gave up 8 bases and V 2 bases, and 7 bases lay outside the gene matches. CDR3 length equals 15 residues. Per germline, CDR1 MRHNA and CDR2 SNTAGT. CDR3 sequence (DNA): TGTGCCAGCAGTGACATGGCGGGAGGGGTCGATGAGCAGTTCTTC. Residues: CASSDMAGGVDEQFF.

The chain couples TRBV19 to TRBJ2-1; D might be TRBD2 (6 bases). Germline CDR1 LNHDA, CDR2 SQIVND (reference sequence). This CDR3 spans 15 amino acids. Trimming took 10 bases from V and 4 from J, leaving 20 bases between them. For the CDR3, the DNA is TGTGCCACATCAGGGTTGGAGGGCGTATACAATGAGCAGTTCTTC. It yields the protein CATSGLEGVYNEQFF.

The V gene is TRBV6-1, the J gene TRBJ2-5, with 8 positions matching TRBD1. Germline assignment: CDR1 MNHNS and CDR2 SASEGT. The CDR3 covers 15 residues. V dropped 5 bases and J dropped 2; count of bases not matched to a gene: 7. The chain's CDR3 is CASSFQTGEQETQYF. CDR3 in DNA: TGTGCCAGCAGTTTCCAGACAGGGGAACAAGAGACCCAGTACTTC.

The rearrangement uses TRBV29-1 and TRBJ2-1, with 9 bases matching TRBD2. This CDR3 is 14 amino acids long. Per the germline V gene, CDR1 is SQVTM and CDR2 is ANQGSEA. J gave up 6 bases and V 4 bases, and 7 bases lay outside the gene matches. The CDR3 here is CSVGGREGPNEQFF. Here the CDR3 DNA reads TGCAGCGTTGGCGGGCGGGAGGGCCCCAATGAGCAGTTCTTC.

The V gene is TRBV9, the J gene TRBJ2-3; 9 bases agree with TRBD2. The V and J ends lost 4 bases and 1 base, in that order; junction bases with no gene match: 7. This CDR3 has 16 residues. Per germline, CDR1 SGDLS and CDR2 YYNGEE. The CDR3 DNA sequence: TGTGCCAGCAGCATCTACTCTAGCGGGGGCACAGATACGCAGTATTTT. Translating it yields CASSIYSSGGTDTQYF.

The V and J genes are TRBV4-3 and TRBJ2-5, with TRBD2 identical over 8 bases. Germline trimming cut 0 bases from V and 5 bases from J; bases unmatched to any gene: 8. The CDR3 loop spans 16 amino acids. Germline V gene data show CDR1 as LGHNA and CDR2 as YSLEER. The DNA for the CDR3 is TGCGCCAGCAGCCAAGAAGGGGGACTAGAATCGGAGACCCAGTACTTC. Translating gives CASSQEGGLESETQYF.

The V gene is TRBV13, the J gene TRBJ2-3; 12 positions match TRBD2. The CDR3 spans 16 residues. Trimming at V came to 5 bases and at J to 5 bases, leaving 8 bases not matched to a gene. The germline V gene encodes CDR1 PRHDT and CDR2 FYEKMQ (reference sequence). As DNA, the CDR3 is TGTGCCAGCAGCCCCGGACTAGCGGGGATATTAGATACGCAGTATTTT. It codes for CASSPGLAGILDTQYF. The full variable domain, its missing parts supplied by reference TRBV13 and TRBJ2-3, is AAGVIQSPRHLIKEKRETATLKCYPIPRHDTVYWYQQGPGQDPQFLISFYEKMQSDKGSIPDRFSAQQFSDYHSELNMSSLELGDSALYFCASSPGLAGILDTQYFGPGTRLTVL.

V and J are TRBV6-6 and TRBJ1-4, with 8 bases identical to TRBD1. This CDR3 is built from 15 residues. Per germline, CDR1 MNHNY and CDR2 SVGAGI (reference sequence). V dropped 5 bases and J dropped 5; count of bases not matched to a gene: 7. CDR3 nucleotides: TGTGCCAGCAGTGACCAGGGGGCCAGCAATGAAAAACTGTTTTTT. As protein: CASSDQGASNEKLFF.